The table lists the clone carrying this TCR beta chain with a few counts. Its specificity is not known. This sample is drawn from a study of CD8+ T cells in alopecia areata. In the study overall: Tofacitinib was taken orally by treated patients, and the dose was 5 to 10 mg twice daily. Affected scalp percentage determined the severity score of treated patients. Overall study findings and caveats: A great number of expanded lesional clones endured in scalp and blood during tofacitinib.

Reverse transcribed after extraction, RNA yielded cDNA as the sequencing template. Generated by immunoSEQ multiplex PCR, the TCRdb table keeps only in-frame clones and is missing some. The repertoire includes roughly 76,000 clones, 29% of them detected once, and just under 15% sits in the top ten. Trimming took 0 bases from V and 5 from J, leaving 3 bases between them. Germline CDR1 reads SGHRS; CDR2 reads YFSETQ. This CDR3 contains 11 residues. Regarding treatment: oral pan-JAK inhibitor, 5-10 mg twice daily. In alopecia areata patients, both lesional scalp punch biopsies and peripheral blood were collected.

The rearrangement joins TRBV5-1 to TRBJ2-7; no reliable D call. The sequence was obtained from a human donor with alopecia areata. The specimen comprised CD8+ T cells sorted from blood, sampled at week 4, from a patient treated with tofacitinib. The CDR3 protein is CASSLEDEQYF. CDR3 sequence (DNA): TGCGCCAGCAGCTTGGAGGACGAGCAGTACTTC.